The clone carrying this TCR beta chain was counted at least ten times. The data originate from a study of T cells in Graves' hyperthyroidism and ophthalmopathy. Amplification of TCR beta CDR3 regions was performed using RNA transcripts as template. First-round RT-PCR of the TCR CDR3 relied on the HTBI primer set. TCRdb recomputed calls from the multiplex PCR reads with MiXCR, one row per CDR3 protein. The sample records about 370,000 distinct CDR3 sequences, 12% to 15% being singletons. The TCR was taken from a woman in her fifties or sixties with Graves' ophthalmopathy. Sequenced: blood.

In nucleotides, the CDR3 is TGTGCCAGCAGAGTCGACAGGGTGAATTCACCCCTCCACTTT. Amino acids: CASRVDRVNSPLHF. The J gene is TRBJ1-6, the V gene TRBV28; 7 bases map to TRBD1. With 6 bases clipped from V and 7 bases from J, the junction kept 6 bases outside the gene matches. From germline, CDR1 is MDHEN and CDR2 SYDVKM. The CDR3 consists of 14 residues.